Shown below are 32 T cell receptor beta chains from a single sample sequenced in a study of T cells in women clearing cervical HPV infection. The protocol was immunoSEQ multiplex PCR, while the TCRdb copy is restricted to in-frame clones and leaves out a portion. The listing records about 29,000 clones. Sequenced: blood buffy coat. The receptors shown here come from a woman aged 18-69 years with a cervical HPV16 infection that either progressed to CIN3+ or cleared (not recorded which).

As for this clone: The read terminates 3 residues ahead of where the CDR3 ends, so the germline J gene completes it. This chain connects TRBV12-3 or TRBV12-4 to TRBJ2-7; D gene ambiguous. CDR3 length: 12 residues. Trimming left V 3 bases short and J 6 bases short, with 9 bases between. This CDR3 reads CASSFRSGEQYF. The CDR3 bases that were read are TGTGCCAGCAGTTTCCGCTCAGGCGAG.

To note about this clone: Read coverage stops 3 residues before the CDR3 terminus; the germline J gene supplies the remainder. V and J are TRBV7-9 and TRBJ1-1, with D maybe TRBD1 (5 bases). CDR1 and CDR2 from the germline V gene are SEHNR and FQNEAQ (reference sequence). The CDR3 covers 11 residues. CDR3 DNA (partial): TGTGCCAGCAGCTTAGCAGGGGCA. Its translation is CASSLAGA. In full, the CDR3 reads CASSLAGAAFF.

A note on this clone: The sequenced fragment ends 3 residues before the CDR3 boundary, so the rest is inferred from the germline J gene. The genes are TRBV6-4 and TRBJ2-4; TRBD2 agrees at 11 bases. The J segment lost 4 bases and the V segment lost 3 bases, leaving 5 bases of the junction unmatched. The CDR3 covers 16 residues. In germline, CDR1 is MRHNA, CDR2 SNTAGT. Incomplete CDR3 DNA: TGTGCCAGCAGTGATACCCCTAGCGGGAGGAAAAACATT. As protein: CASSDTPSGRKNI. The CDR3 reads in full as CASSDTPSGRKNIQYF.

In the case of this clone: The read ends 3 residues shy of where the CDR3 ends; the end is completed using the germline J gene. This rearrangement joins TRBV19 to TRBJ1-1; D possibly corresponds to TRBD1 (5 bases). The CDR3 loop spans 14 amino acids. Germline CDR1 is LNHDA and CDR2 is SQIVND (reference sequence). The V end lost 1 base, the J end lost 1 base, and 7 bases lay between the germline ends. CDR3 DNA (partial): TGTGCCAGTAGTATAGGGGGCAAGAACACTGAA. It is translated as CASSIGGKNTE. The whole CDR3 region reads CASSIGGKNTEAFF.

With respect to this clone: The DNA ends 3 residues before the CDR3 does, and the rest of the CDR3 is filled in from the germline J gene. The V gene is TRBV6-2 or TRBV6-3, the J gene TRBJ1-6; 9 bases fit TRBD1. The CDR3 spans 14 residues. With V trimmed by 6 bases and J by 10 bases, 7 bases remained unmatched. Germline loops: CDR1 MNHEY, CDR2 SVGEGT. CDR3 DNA (partial): TGTGCCAGCAGCTCCGGACAGGGGACATCACCC. It specifies CASSSGQGTSP. The whole CDR3 reads CASSSGQGTSPLHF.

Points on this clone: The CDR3 end lies 3 residues beyond the end of the read and is filled in from the germline J gene. The V call is TRBV12-3 or TRBV12-4, the J call TRBJ2-1, with 10 bases identical to TRBD2. CDR3 size: 14 residues. The J segment lost 8 bases and the V segment lost 5 bases, leaving 6 bases of the junction unmatched. This CDR3 reads CASSPGLASDEQFF. CDR3 DNA, as far as it was read: TGTGCCAGCAGTCCGGGACTAGCGAGCGATGAG.

Notes on this clone: Read data end 3 residues before the CDR3 end; the end is taken from the germline J gene. This chain joins TRBV6-4 and TRBJ1-4; 7 positions match TRBD1. Germline CDR1 reads MRHNA; CDR2 reads SNTAGT. Trimming removed 6 bases from V and 8 bases from J; junction bases left unmatched: 3. The CDR3 is 12 residues long. CDR3 bases read: TGTGCCAGCAGGGGACAGTTGGAAAAA. This gives the protein CASRGQLEK. The complete CDR3 reads CASRGQLEKLFF.

Concerning this clone itself: The read finishes 3 residues shy of the CDR3 end, and the germline J gene is used to complete it. V and J are TRBV2 and TRBJ2-1; D remains unclear. The germline V gene has CDR1 SNHLY and CDR2 FYNNEI. This CDR3 has 13 residues. Trimming cost V 6 bases and J 5 bases, with 11 bases left between them. CDR3 DNA, as far as it was read: TGTGCCAGCAGCACCTCCCGCGACAATGAG. This translates into CASSTSRDNE. The entire CDR3 reads CASSTSRDNEQFF.

On this clone itself: The read halts 3 residues ahead of the CDR3 end, with the missing end drawn from the germline J gene. This rearrangement joins TRBV10-3 to TRBJ1-5; 7 positions match TRBD1. CDR3 length: 16 amino acids. Trimming took 6 bases from V and 0 from J; bases not matched to a gene: 8. Germline lookup yields CDR1 ENHRY and CDR2 SYGVKD. The CDR3 loop reads CAISSQGQYSNQPQHF. CDR3 DNA, as far as it was read: TGTGCCATCAGCTCACAGGGGCAGTATAGCAATCAGCCC.

Regarding this clone: The observed sequence ends 3 residues before the CDR3 terminus, with the missing tail filled in from the germline J gene. V gene TRBV6-1 combines with J gene TRBJ1-2; a possible D gene is TRBD1 (6 bases). Trimming removed 4 bases from V and 5 bases from J, with 11 bases in between. The CDR3 has 13 amino acids. Germline V CDR1 and CDR2: MNHNS, SASEGT. The CDR3 loop reads CASSASGEYGYTF. The part of the CDR3 DNA that was read is TGTGCCAGCAGTGCCTCAGGGGAGTATGGC.

Worth noting for this clone: The read falls 3 residues short of the CDR3 end, and the missing part is taken from the germline J gene. This chain connects TRBV20-1 to TRBJ2-7, with D tentatively TRBD1 (6 bases). The CDR3 totals 11 residues. Germline-derived CDR1 and CDR2 are DFQATT and SNEGSKA (reference sequence). V lost 5 bases and J 3 bases, leaving 8 bases between the germline ends. The CDR3 bases that were read are TGCAGTGCTCGCAGGGGCTACGAG. This translates into CSARRGYE. The whole CDR3 reads CSARRGYEQYF.

CDR3 amino acids: CASSEGTGHEKLFF. CDR3 DNA, as far as it was read: TGTGCCAGCAGTGAAGGGACAGGCCATGAAAAA. V is TRBV6-1 and J is TRBJ1-4, with 7 bases fitting TRBD1. The read gets to within 3 residues of the CDR3 end, and the germline J gene fills in the rest. The germline V gene encodes CDR1 MNHNS and CDR2 SASEGT. V trimming: 1 base; J trimming: 6 bases; junction bases outside the gene matches: 2. CDR3 size: 14 residues.

Note on this clone: Read sequence stops 3 residues before the CDR3 end, and the germline J gene provides the missing end. The V gene is TRBV5-4, the J gene TRBJ2-7; tentatively, D is TRBD1 (5 bases). Germline CDR1 reads SGHNT; CDR2 reads YYREEE (reference sequence). V lost 0 bases, J lost 4 bases, and 8 bases lay in between. CDR3 length equals 13 residues. Partial CDR3 DNA: TGTGCCAGCAGCTTGGGCAGGGCGTACGAG. Its protein product is CASSLGRAYE. The complete CDR3 sequence is CASSLGRAYEQYF.

Of note for this clone: The CDR3 end lies 3 residues beyond the end of the read and is filled in from the germline J gene. This chain links TRBV7-9 with TRBJ1-1; D is uncertain. Germline CDR1 is SEHNR and CDR2 is FQNEAQ (reference sequence). The CDR3 length is 14 residues. The CDR3 loop is CASSLSQTTSGAFF. CDR3 DNA, as far as it was read: TGTGCCAGCAGCTTAAGTCAAACGACTAGCGGG.

With regard to this clone: The read terminates 3 residues before the CDR3 end, so the remaining end is supplied by the germline J gene. V is TRBV19 and J is TRBJ2-7, with D perhaps TRBD2 (5 bases). Germline V lookup: CDR1 LNHDA, CDR2 SQIVND (reference sequence). This CDR3 comprises 13 residues. The V end lost 4 bases, the J end lost 2 bases, and 9 bases lay between the germline ends. The CDR3 reads CASSSGLTYEQYF. The covered CDR3 bases are TGTGCCAGTAGTAGCGGGCTTACCTACGAG. The full variable domain, in which reference TRBV19 and TRBJ2-7 provide the parts outside the CDR3, is DGGITQSPKYLFRKEGQNVTLSCEQNLNHDAMYWYRQDPGQGLRLIYYSQIVNDFQKGDIAEGYSVSREKKESFPLTVTSAQKNPTAFYLCASSSGLTYEQYFGPGTRLTVT.

Comment on this clone: The read ends 3 residues shy of where the CDR3 ends; the end is completed using the germline J gene. The chain combines TRBV20-1 with TRBJ2-7; 7 nucleotides line up with TRBD2. Germline V CDR1 and CDR2: DFQATT, SNEGSKA (reference sequence). Germline trimming cut 0 bases from V and 2 bases from J; bases unmatched to any gene: 4. The CDR3 loop spans 14 amino acids. Partial CDR3 DNA: TGCAGTGCTAGAGAAGTGCGGGGGACCTACGAG. It is translated as CSAREVRGTYE. Given in full, the CDR3 is CSAREVRGTYEQYF.

With regard to this clone: The read stops 3 residues short of the end of the CDR3; the missing end is completed from the germline J gene. This sequence joins TRBV5-1 and TRBJ2-3; TRBD1 might be the D (5 bases). Germline V gives CDR1 SGHRS, CDR2 YFSETQ. The V and J ends lost 4 bases and 1 base respectively, with 16 bases between them. The length of the CDR3 is 16 residues. The CDR3: CASSPTTDPRTDTQYF. CDR3 DNA (partial): TGCGCCAGCAGCCCTACGACAGACCCCCGCACAGATACG.

Regarding this clone: The CDR3 end falls 3 residues outside the read, so it is completed with the germline J gene. The chain carries TRBV4-2 and TRBJ2-3, with D unclear. CDR3 size: 17 residues. V was pared by 4 bases and J by 0 bases, with 17 bases between. The germline V gene has CDR1 LGHNA and CDR2 YNFKEQ. CDR3 protein: CASSPQSIKTSTDTQYF. CDR3 bases read: TGTGCCAGCAGCCCCCAATCCATAAAAACTAGCACAGATACG.

With regard to this clone: The read finishes 3 residues shy of the CDR3 end, and the germline J gene is used to complete it. The V call is TRBV5-1, the J call TRBJ2-7, with TRBD1 matching over 9 bases. Germline lookup yields CDR1 SGHRS and CDR2 YFSETQ. The CDR3 is made up of 16 amino acids. The V and J ends lost 4 bases and 0 bases, in that order; junction bases with no gene match: 8. The sequenced CDR3 bases are TGCGCCAGCAGCAGGACGGGACAGGGAAGCTCCTACGAG. This codes for CASSRTGQGSSYE. The CDR3 reads in full as CASSRTGQGSSYEQYF.

This clone is identified as medium-sized (0.01 to 0.1%) from frequency. The read ends 3 residues shy of where the CDR3 ends; the end is completed using the germline J gene. The chain uses TRBV5-6 and TRBJ2-7, with 12 bases fitting TRBD2. V lost 4 bases and J lost 3; bases outside the gene matches: 5. CDR1 is SGHDT and CDR2 is YYEEEE in the germline V gene. The CDR3 spans 15 residues. CDR3 DNA, as far as it was read: TGTGCCAGCAGCGCGACTAGCGGGAGCTTCTACGAG. Translating it yields CASSATSGSFYE. The CDR3 as a whole reads CASSATSGSFYEQYF. Full variable domain (outside the CDR3, taken from reference TRBV5-6 and TRBJ2-7): DAGVTQSPTHLIKTRGQQVTLRCSPKSGHDTVSWYQQALGQGPQFIFQYYEEEERQRGNFPDRFSGHQFPNYSSELNVNALLLGDSALYLCASSATSGSFYEQYFGPGTRLTVT.

Comment on this clone: The read is 3 residues too short to cover the CDR3 end, so that end is filled in from the germline J gene. The chain carries TRBV24-1 and TRBJ2-5; D might be TRBD1 (6 bases). This CDR3 is 16 amino acids long. Per germline, CDR1 KGHDR and CDR2 SFDVKD. Trimming removed 5 bases from V and 5 bases from J, with 20 bases in between. CDR3 protein: CATSASRATGRETQYF. The CDR3 DNA, read in part, is TGTGCCACCAGTGCTAGTAGGGCAACAGGGCGGGAGACC.

Notes on this clone: Read data end 3 residues before the CDR3 end; the end is taken from the germline J gene. The gene calls are TRBV10-1 and TRBJ2-3; 12 bases agree with TRBD2. Germline V lookup: CDR1 WNHNN, CDR2 SYGVQD (reference sequence). There are 16 residues in the CDR3. The ends lost 4 bases at V and 2 bases at J; junction bases unmatched: 4. The sequenced part of the CDR3 DNA is TGCGCCAGCAGTGCGACTAGCGGGGGATACACAGATACG. Encoded protein: CASSATSGGYTDT. The CDR3, in full, reads CASSATSGGYTDTQYF.

Points on this clone: The read gets to within 3 residues of the CDR3 end, and the germline J gene fills in the rest. The V call is TRBV7-9, the J call TRBJ2-2; D perhaps matches TRBD1 (5 bases). V was pared by 0 bases and J by 4 bases, with 6 bases between. CDR3 length: 14 residues. Germline CDR1 is SEHNR and CDR2 is FQNEAQ (reference sequence). CDR3 residues: CASSLAGATGELFF. The DNA read from the CDR3 is TGTGCCAGCAGCTTAGCAGGGGCCACCGGGGAG.

CDR3 DNA (partial): TGTGCCAGCAGTGAAGTGATAGTAGCCGGGACC. Its protein product is CASSEVIVAGT. The entire CDR3 protein is CASSEVIVAGTQYF. V usage is TRBV2 and J usage is TRBJ2-5, with D unresolved. The CDR3 goes on 3 residues after the read ends, and that part is filled in from the germline J gene. From germline, CDR1 is SNHLY and CDR2 FYNNEI. CDR3 length: 14 residues. V was clipped by 1 base and J by 7 bases, with 13 bases between them.

Turning to this clone: The read terminates 3 residues ahead of where the CDR3 ends, so the germline J gene completes it. The rearrangement joins TRBV30 to TRBJ2-7; no clear D. The germline V gene has CDR1 GTSNPN and CDR2 SVGIG (reference sequence). This CDR3 has 11 amino acids. The V gene lost 4 bases and the J gene lost 2 bases, with 6 bases spanning the gap. The CDR3 here is CAWTGAYEQYF. CDR3 bases read: TGTGCCTGGACCGGTGCCTACGAG.

Notes on this clone: Read coverage stops 3 residues before the CDR3 terminus; the germline J gene supplies the remainder. The chain joins TRBV18 to TRBJ1-6; 9 bases are shared with TRBD1. The trim removed 8 bases at V and 7 bases at J, leaving 3 bases unmatched. The CDR3 has 13 residues. Germline V gene lookup returns CDR1 KGHSH and CDR2 LQKENI. The CDR3: CASRTGDNSPLHF. The DNA read from the CDR3 is TGTGCCAGCCGGACAGGGGACAATTCACCC.

As regards this clone: The CDR3 end is not reached by the read, which stops 3 residues before it; the germline J gene fills it in. This sequence joins TRBV7-9 and TRBJ1-2; 8 bases align to TRBD1. This CDR3 region has 13 residues. Germline values: CDR1 SEHNR, CDR2 FQNEAQ (reference sequence). The sequenced CDR3 bases are TGTGCCAGCAGCTCGGACAGGGTTAAAGGC. This translates into CASSSDRVKG. The whole CDR3 sequence is CASSSDRVKGYTF.

Regarding this clone: Sequencing ends 3 residues short of the CDR3 end; the germline J gene provides the rest. The V and J genes are TRBV6-1 and TRBJ1-4; 8 nucleotides align to TRBD1. This CDR3 has 13 residues. J was trimmed by 8 bases and V by 4 bases; bases with no gene match: 3. Germline CDR1 is MNHNS and CDR2 is SASEGT. The part of the CDR3 DNA that was read is TGTGCCAGCAGTGCTCGGACAGGGGAAAAA. Translated: CASSARTGEK. The whole CDR3 protein is CASSARTGEKLFF.

About this clone: The read halts 3 residues ahead of the CDR3 end, with the missing end drawn from the germline J gene. The chain joins TRBV2 to TRBJ2-5; 7 bases align to TRBD2. Germline CDR1 and CDR2: SNHLY and FYNNEI. The CDR3 length is 16 residues. Trimming cost V 6 bases and J 4 bases; bases outside gene matches: 14. The CDR3 loop reads CASSLRTSVGTETQYF. CDR3 DNA, as far as it was read: TGTGCCAGCAGCCTCCGGACTAGTGTTGGAACAGAGACC.

A note on this clone: The sequenced fragment ends 3 residues before the CDR3 boundary, so the rest is inferred from the germline J gene. The genes are TRBV9 and TRBJ2-7; 9 nucleotides line up with TRBD2. This CDR3 has 15 residues. Looked up from germline, CDR1 is SGDLS and CDR2 is YYNGEE. With V trimmed by 2 bases and J by 3 bases, 6 bases remained unmatched. The covered CDR3 bases are TGTGCCAGCAGCGTCAATCTAGCGGGAATCTACGAG. This codes for CASSVNLAGIYE. The full CDR3 is CASSVNLAGIYEQYF. Variable domain in full (rest from reference TRBV9 and TRBJ2-7): DSGVTQTPKHLITATGQRVTLRCSPRSGDLSVYWYQQSLDQGLQFLIQYYNGEERAKGNILERFSAQQFPDLHSELNLSSLELGDSALYFCASSVNLAGIYEQYFGPGTRLTVT.

On this clone: The observed sequence ends 3 residues before the CDR3 terminus, with the missing tail filled in from the germline J gene. The genes are TRBV20-1 and TRBJ2-6; weak D call: TRBD2 (5 bases). There are 18 residues in the CDR3. V was cut by 2 bases and J by 0 bases, with 17 bases left in between. The germline CDR1 and CDR2 sequences are DFQATT and SNEGSKA (reference sequence). The CDR3 DNA, read in part, is TGCAGTGCTAGAAATCCGAAGAGGGTAGGCTCTGGGGCCAACGTC. Its translation is CSARNPKRVGSGANV. The whole CDR3 protein reads CSARNPKRVGSGANVLTF.

Remarks on this clone: The read ends 3 residues before the CDR3 terminus; that terminus is restored from the germline J gene. The chain combines TRBV20-1 with TRBJ2-3; TRBD2 aligns across 8 bases. The CDR3 spans 14 residues. Per germline, CDR1 DFQATT and CDR2 SNEGSKA (reference sequence). After removal of 5 bases from V and 7 bases from J, the junction contained 11 bases not matched to a gene. The sequenced part of the CDR3 DNA is TGCAGTGCTGCACTAGCGGAGCCCACTTATACG. It is translated as CSAALAEPTYT. In full, the CDR3 reads CSAALAEPTYTQYF.